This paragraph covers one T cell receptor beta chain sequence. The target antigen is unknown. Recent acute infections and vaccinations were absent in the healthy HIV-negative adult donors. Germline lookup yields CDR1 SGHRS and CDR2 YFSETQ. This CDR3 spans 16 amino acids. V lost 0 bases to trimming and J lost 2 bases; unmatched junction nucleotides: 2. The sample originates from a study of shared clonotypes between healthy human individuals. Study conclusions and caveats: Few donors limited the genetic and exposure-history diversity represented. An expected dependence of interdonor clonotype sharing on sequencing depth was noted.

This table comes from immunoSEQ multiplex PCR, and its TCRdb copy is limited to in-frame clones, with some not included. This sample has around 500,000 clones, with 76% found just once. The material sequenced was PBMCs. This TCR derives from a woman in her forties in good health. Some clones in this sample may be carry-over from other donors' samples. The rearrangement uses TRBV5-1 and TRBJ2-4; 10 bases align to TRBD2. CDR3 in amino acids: CASSLASGSTKNIQYF. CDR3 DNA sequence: TGCGCCAGCAGCTTGGCTAGCGGGAGTACCAAAAACATTCAGTACTTC.